This T cell receptor (beta chain) appears in the sequencing data of a study of blood T cells in healthy people across ages. CDR3 length: 14 amino acids. V lost 7 bases, J lost 8 bases, and 13 bases stayed unmatched. In germline, CDR1 is SQVTM, CDR2 ANQGSEA. Remarks on this clonotype: Its matching antigen is unknown.

A J-beta primer mix and a sample-barcoded 5' primer were used in a second PCR of roughly 6 to 12 cycles. In TCRdb, the 5' RACE reads were re-called with MiXCR into one record per CDR3 protein. Altogether about 600,000 distinct CDR3 sequences are present, around 48% being singletons, with the ten largest covering around 23%. Points from the study as a whole: As age increased, TCR beta diversity per million T cells fell in a roughly linear fashion.

Material for sequencing was blood. The chain links TRBV29-1 to TRBJ2-1, with 8 bases that match TRBD2. The origin of this receptor is an elderly man in good health. CDR3 nucleotide sequence: TGCAGCGCCAGAGGGCGGGGGGCCTCCTATGAGCAGTTCTTC. Its protein is CSARGRGASYEQFF.